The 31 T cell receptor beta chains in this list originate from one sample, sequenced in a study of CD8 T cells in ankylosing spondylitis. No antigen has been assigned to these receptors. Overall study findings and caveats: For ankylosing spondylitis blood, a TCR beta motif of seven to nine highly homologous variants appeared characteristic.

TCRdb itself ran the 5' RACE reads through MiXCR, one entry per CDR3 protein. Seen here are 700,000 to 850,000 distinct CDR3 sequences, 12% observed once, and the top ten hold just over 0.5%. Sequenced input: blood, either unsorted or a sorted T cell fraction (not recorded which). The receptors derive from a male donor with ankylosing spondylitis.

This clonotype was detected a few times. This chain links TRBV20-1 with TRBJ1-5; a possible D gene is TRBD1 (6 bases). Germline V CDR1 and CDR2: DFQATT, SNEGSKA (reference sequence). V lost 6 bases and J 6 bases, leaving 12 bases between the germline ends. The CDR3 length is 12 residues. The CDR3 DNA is TGCAGTGCAAAAACAGGGTTTCAGCCCCAGCATTTT. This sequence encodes CSAKTGFQPQHF.

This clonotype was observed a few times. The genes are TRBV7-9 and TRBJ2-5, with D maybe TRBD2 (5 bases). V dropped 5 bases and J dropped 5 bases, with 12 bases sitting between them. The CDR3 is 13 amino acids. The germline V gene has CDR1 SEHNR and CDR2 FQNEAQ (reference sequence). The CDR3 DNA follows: TGTGCCAGCAGCCGACGGAGGTCTGAGACCCAGTACTTC. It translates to CASSRRRSETQYF.

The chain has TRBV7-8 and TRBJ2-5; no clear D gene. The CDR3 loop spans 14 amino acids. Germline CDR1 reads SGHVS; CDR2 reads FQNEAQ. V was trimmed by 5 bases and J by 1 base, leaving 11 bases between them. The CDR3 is CASSPYRTQETQYF. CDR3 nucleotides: TGTGCCAGCAGCCCATACCGGACCCAAGAGACCCAGTACTTC.

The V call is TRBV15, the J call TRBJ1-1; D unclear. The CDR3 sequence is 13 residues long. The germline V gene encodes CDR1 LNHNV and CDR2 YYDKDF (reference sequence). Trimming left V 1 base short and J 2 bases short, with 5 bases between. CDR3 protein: CATSRGDNTEAFF. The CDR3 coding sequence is TGTGCCACCAGCAGAGGGGATAACACTGAAGCTTTCTTT.

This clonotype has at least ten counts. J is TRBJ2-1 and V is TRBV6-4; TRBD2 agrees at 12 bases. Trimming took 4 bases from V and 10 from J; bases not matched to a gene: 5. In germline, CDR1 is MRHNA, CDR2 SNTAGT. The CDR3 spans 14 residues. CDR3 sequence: CASSASGRAGEQFF. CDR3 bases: TGTGCCAGCAGTGCTAGCGGGAGGGCCGGAGAGCAGTTCTTC.

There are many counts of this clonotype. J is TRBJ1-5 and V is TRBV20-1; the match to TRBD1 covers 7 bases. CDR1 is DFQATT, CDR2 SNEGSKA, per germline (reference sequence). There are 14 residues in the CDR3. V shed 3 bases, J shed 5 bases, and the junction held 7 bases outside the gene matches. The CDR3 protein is CSARDRGLDQPQHF. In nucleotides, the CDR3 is TGCAGTGCTAGGGATAGGGGGCTTGATCAGCCCCAGCATTTT.

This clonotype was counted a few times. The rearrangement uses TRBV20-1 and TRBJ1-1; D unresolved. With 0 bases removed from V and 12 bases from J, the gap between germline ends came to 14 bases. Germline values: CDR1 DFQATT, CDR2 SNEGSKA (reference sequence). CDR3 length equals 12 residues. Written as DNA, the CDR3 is TGCAGTGCTAGAGAAGGGAGCCGCCGGTCTTTCTTT. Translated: CSAREGSRRSFF.

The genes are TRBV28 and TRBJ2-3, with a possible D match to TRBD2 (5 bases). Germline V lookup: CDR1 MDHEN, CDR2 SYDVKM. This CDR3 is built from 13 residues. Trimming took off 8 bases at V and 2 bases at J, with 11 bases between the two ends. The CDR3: CASRGGYTDTQYF. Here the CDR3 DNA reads TGTGCCAGCCGAGGAGGATACACAGATACGCAGTATTTT. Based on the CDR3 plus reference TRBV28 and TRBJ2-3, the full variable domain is DVKVTQSSRYLVKRTGEKVFLECVQDMDHENMFWYRQDPGLGLRLIYFSYDVKMKEKGDIPEGYSVSREKKERFSLILESASTNQTSMYLCASRGGYTDTQYFGPGTRLTVL.

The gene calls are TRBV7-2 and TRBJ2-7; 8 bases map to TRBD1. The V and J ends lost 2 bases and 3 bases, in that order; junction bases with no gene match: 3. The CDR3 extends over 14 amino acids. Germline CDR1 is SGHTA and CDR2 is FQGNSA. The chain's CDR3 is CASSLSQGGYEQYF. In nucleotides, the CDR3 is TGTGCCAGCAGCTTATCACAGGGGGGCTACGAGCAGTACTTC.

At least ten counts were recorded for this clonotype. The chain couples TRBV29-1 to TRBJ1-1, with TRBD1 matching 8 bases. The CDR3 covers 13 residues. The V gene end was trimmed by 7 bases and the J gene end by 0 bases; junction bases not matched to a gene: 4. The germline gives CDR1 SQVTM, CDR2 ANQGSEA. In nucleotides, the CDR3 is TGCAGCGCCGGACAGGGAATGAACACTGAAGCTTTCTTT. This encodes CSAGQGMNTEAFF. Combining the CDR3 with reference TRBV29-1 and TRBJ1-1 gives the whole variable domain SAVISQKPSRDICQRGTSLTIQCQVDSQVTMMFWYRQQPGQSLTLIATANQGSEATYESGFVIDKFPISRPNLTFSTLTVSNMSPEDSSIYLCSAGQGMNTEAFFGQGTRLTVV.

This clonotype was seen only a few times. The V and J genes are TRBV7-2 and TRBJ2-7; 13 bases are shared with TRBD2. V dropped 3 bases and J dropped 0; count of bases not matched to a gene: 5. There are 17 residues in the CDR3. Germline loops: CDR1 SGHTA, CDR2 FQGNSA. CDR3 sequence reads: CASSLSGTSGNSYEQYF. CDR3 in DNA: TGTGCCAGCAGCTTGTCCGGGACTAGCGGGAACTCCTACGAGCAGTACTTC. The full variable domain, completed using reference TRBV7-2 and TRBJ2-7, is GAGVSQSPSNKVTEKGKDVELRCDPISGHTALYWYRQSLGQGLEFLIYFQGNSAPDKSGLPSDRFSAERTGGSVSTLTIQRTQQEDSAVYLCASSLSGTSGNSYEQYFGPGTRLTVT.

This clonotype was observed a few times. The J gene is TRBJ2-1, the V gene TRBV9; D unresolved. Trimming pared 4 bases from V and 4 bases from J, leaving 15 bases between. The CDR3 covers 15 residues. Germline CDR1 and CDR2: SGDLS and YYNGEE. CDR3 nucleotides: TGTGCCAGCAGCCCTCTAGGAGCGAGTTACAATGAGCAGTTCTTC. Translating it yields CASSPLGASYNEQFF.

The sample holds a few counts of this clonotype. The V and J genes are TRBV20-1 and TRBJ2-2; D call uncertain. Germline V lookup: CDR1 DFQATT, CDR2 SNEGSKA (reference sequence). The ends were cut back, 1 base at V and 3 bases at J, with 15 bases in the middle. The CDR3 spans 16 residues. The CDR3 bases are TGCAGTGCTAGAGGGCCAGGCAATTGGGACACCGGGGAGCTGTTTTTT. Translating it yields CSARGPGNWDTGELFF.

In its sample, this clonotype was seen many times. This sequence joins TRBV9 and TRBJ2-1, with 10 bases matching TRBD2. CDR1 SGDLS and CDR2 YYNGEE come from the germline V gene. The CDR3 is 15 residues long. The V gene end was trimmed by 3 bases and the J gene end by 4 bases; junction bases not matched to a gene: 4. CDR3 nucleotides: TGTGCCAGCAGCGGGACTAGCGGAGGATACAATGAGCAGTTCTTC. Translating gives CASSGTSGGYNEQFF.

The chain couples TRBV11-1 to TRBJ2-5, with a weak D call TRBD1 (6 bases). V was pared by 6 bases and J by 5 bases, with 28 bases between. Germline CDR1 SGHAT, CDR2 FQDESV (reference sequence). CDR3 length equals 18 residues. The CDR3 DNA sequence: TGTGCCAGCAGTTTAAACCGAAAAAAAGGACAGTCGCAGGAGACCCAGTACTTC. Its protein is CASSLNRKKGQSQETQYF.

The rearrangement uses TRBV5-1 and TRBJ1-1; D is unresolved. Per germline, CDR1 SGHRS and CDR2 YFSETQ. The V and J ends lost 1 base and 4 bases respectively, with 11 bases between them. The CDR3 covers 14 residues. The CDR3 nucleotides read TGCGCCAGCAGCTTGACGGCAGGTGGCACTGAAGCTTTCTTT. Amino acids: CASSLTAGGTEAFF. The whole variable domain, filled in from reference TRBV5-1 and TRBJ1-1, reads KAGVTQTPRYLIKTRGQQVTLSCSPISGHRSVSWYQQTPGQGLQFLFEYFSETQRNKGNFPGRFSGRQFSNSRSEMNVSTLELGDSALYLCASSLTAGGTEAFFGQGTRLTVV.

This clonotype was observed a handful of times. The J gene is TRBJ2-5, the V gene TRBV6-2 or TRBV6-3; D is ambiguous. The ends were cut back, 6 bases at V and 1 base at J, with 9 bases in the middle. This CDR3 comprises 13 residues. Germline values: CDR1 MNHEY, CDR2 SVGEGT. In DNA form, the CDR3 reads TGTGCCAGCAGAAGAGTAGCCCAAGAGACCCAGTACTTC. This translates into CASRRVAQETQYF.

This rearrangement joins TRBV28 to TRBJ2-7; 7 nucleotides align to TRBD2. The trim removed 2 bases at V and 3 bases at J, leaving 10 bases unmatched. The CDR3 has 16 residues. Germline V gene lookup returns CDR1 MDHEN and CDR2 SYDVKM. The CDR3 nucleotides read TGTGCCAGCAGTTTAGGCGGGGGAACCCCTTACTACGAGCAGTACTTC. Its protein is CASSLGGGTPYYEQYF.

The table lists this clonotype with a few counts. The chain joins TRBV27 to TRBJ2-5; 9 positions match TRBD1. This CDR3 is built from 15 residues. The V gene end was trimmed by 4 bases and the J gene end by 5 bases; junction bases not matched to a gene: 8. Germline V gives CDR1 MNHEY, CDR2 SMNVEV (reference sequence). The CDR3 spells CASSWRGQGTETQYF. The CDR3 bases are TGTGCCAGCAGTTGGCGAGGACAGGGGACGGAGACCCAGTACTTC.

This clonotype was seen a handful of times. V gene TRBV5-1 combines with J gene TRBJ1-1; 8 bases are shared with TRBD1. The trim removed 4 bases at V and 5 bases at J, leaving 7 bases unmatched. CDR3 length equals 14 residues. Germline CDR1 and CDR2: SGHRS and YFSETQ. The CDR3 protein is CASSAQGADTEAFF. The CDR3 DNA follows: TGCGCCAGCAGCGCCCAGGGGGCAGATACTGAAGCTTTCTTT.

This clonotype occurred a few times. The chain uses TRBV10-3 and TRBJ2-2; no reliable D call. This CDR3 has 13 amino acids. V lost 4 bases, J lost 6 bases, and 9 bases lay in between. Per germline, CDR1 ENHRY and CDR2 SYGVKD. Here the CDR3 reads CAISAGDAGELFF. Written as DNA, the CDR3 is TGTGCCATCAGTGCTGGGGATGCCGGGGAGCTGTTTTTT.

The CDR3 sequence: CASSTDRKGEKLFF. The CDR3 DNA follows: TGTGCCAGCAGCACGGACAGGAAAGGTGAAAAACTGTTTTTT. This chain links TRBV7-2 with TRBJ1-4; 7 nucleotides line up with TRBD1. After removal of 5 bases from V and 7 bases from J, the junction contained 7 bases not matched to a gene. This CDR3 has 14 residues. From germline, CDR1 is SGHTA and CDR2 FQGNSA.

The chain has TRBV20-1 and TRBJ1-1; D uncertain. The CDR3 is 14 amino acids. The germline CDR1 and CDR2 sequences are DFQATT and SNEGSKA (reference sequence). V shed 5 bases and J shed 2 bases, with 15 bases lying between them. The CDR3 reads CSASSWPTNTEAFF. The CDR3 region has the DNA TGCAGTGCTTCTTCCTGGCCTACTAACACTGAAGCTTTCTTT.

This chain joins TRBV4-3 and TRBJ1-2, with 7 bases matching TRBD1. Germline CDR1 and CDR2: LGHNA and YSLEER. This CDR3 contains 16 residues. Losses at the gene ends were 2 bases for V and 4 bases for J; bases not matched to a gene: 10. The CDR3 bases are TGCGCCAGCAGCCAAATCGAGGGACAGTCCTTCTATGGCTACACCTTC. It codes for CASSQIEGQSFYGYTF.

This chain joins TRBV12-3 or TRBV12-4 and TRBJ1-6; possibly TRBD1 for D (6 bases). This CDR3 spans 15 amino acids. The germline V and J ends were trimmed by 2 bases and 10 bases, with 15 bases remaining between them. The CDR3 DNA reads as TGTGCCAGCAGTTTACTAGGAGGGGGTGGCTCACCCCTCCACTTT. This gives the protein CASSLLGGGGSPLHF.

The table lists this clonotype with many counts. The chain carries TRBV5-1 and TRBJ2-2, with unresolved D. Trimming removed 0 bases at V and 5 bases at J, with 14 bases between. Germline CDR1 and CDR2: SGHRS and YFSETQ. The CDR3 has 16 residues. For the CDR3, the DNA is TGCGCCAGCAGCTTGGGACCTCAAGGTGGTACCGGGGAGCTGTTTTTT. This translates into CASSLGPQGGTGELFF.

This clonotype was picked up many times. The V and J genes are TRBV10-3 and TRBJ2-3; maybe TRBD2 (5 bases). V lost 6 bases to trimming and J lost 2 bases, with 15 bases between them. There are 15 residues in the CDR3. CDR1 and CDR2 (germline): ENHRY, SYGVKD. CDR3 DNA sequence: TGTGCCATCAGCGGGGTGGGCGGAATCACAGATACGCAGTATTTT. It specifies CAISGVGGITDTQYF.

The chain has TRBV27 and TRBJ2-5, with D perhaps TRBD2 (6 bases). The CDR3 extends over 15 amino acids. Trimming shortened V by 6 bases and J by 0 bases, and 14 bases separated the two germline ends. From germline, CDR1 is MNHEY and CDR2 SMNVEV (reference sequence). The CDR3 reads CASRLRRANQETQYF. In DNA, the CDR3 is TGTGCCAGCAGGCTAAGGAGGGCTAACCAAGAGACCCAGTACTTC.

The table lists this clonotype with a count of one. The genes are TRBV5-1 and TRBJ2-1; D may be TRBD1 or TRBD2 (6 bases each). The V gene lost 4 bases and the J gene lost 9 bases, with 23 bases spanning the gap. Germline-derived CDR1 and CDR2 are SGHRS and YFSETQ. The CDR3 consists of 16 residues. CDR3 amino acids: CASSPFGRSGAVEQFF. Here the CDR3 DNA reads TGCGCCAGCAGCCCGTTTGGTCGGTCGGGGGCGGTTGAGCAGTTCTTC.

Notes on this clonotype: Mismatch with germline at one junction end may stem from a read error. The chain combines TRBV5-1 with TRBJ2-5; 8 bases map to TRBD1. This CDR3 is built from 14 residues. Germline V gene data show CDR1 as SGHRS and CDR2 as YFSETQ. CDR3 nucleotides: TGCGCCAACAGCTTGGGACAGGTCCAAGAGACCCAGTACTTC. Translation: CANSLGQVQETQYF.

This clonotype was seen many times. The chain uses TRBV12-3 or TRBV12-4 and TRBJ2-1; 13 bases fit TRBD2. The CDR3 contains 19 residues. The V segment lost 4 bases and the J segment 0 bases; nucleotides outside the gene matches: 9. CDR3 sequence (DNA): TGTGCCAGCAGTTCGACGACTAGCGGGAGGTCTTACTCCTACAATGAGCAGTTCTTC. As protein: CASSSTTSGRSYSYNEQFF.